This record looks at one TCR beta chain sequence and its context. In its sample, this clonotype was seen a few times. Its antigen remains undetermined. Base qualities are not at hand, and no much larger clone is one base apart. Ophthalmopathy patients had moderately to severely active disease, Clinical Activity Score of at least 3, NOSPECS grade of at least 4, and duration under 3 months. Exclusion was applied to patients with uncontrolled infections, other autoimmune diseases, pregnancy or lactation. Clinical symptoms, serum thyroxine and TRAb, thyroid ultrasound, and orbital computed tomography formed the basis for the diagnoses. PBMCs were isolated from about 9.1 ml of fresh peripheral blood by Ficoll-Paque density gradient centrifugation. Trizol reagent was used to extract total RNA, and RNA quality was then checked on an Agilent 2100 Bioanalyzer. The TCR beta CDR3 regions were amplified from the RNA transcripts. The first round of RT-PCR for the TCR CDR3 was performed with the HTBI primer set and the Qiagen OneStep RT-PCR kit. The libraries were constructed in a second round of multiplex PCR and then size-selected and purified. The libraries were sequenced on an Illumina HiSeq2000 using paired-end 100 bp reads. The authors processed their data as follows. SOAPnuke was used to process the raw data, throwing out any read that contained adapters or uncalled bases, had a mean Phred below 15, or lacked an exact constant-primer or identifier match. High-quality paired reads were merged with COPE v1.2.5, and unique nucleotide sequences were defined as clonotypes. MiTCR v1.1 was used to align clonotypes to the IMGT TRBV, TRBD and TRBJ reference segments. Only V-J combinations with frequency above 0.0001, covering about 99% of repertoires, were analysed. The TCS score was defined as F50 (clonal expansion) divided by E x V (chaos), with BLOSUM62-based TCRdist calculated between CDR3 peptides within each V-J. Welch's t-statistics and random forest reduced 450 to 600 V-J features to about 13, which were used in a naive Bayes classifier (R e1071). The raw public reads went through TCRdb reprocessing: fastp at Q25, MiXCR clone calling, in-frame beta chains kept. Entries are consolidated by CDR3 protein sequence, retaining the most common genes and DNA. The V and J calls, along with clone size, are taken from TCRdb and not from the paper's own processing. This sample comprises approximately 490,000 distinct CDR3 sequences, about 20% of them detected only once. The ten biggest clones cover under 55% of the sample.

The sample comes from a study of T cells in Graves' hyperthyroidism and ophthalmopathy (dated by TCRdb to between 2019 and 2020). Broadly, across the study: Peripheral blood was sampled at the time of initial diagnosis, prior to any treatment. To identify TCR V-J signatures that set the groups apart, the researchers used a discovery cohort of more than 95 patients, made up of about 44 with Graves' ophthalmopathy and about 60 with stable Graves' hyperthyroidism. Prospective prediction of ophthalmopathy was tested in an independent validation cohort of approximately 18 hyperthyroidism patients and 15 to 17 patients who later progressed to ophthalmopathy. The approximately 100 discovery patients were randomly split 7:3 into training and test sets. The study also compared thyroid tissue and blood T-cell repertoires from roughly 6 Graves' hyperthyroidism patients. Once sampling was done, hyperthyroidism patients were given methimazole at a starting dose of 30 mg daily, whereas ophthalmopathy patients were given high-dose intravenous methylprednisolone. TCR Vbeta CDR3 sequencing of fewer than 150 peripheral blood samples (over 40 ophthalmopathy, 70 to 85 hyperthyroidism and approximately 17 progressor patients) is reported in the paper.

What the authors observed across the whole study: Most expanded thyroid clonotypes (frequency above 0.001) were also found in blood, which suggests that blood repertoires may mirror thyroid immune responses. A 13 V-J signature model separated ophthalmopathy from stable hyperthyroidism, with approximately 87% sensitivity and roughly 84% specificity in cross-validation and 80%/75% in testing. In validation, the model predicted progression to ophthalmopathy with 60% to 71% sensitivity and approximately 74% specificity, a median of roughly seven months before onset. No statistical method was used to fix the sample size in advance, and group allocation was not hidden from the investigators.

CDR1 MNHEY and CDR2 SMNVEV were looked up in the germline V gene (reference sequence). V is shortened by 2 bases, J by 1 base, and the region joining them spans 14 bases. From the cysteine through the phenylalanine, the CDR3 covers 16 amino acids. This entry keeps only the CDR3 DNA: 48 bases, framed from base 1. The TCR comes from a woman in her sixties or seventies with Graves' ophthalmopathy. Sequences were obtained from blood. The chain is made from TRBV27 and TRBJ1-1; TRBD1 might be the D gene, on 5 matching bases. The DNA sequence follows: TGTGCCAGCAGTTTAGACCTCGCAGGGAGGAACACTGAAGCTTTCTTT. It codes for CASSLDLAGRNTEAFF.